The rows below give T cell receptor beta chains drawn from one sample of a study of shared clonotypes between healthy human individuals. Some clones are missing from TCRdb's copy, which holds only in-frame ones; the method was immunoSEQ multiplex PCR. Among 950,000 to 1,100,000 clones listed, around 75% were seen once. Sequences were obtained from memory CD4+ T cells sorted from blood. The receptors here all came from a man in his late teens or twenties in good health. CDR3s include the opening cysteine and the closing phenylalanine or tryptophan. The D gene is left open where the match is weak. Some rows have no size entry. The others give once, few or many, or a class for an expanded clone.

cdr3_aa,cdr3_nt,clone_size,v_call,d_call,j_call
CASSLTGGQRDTQYF,TGTGCCAGCAGCTTAACGGGGGGCCAGAGAGATACGCAGTATTTT,.,TRBV5-6,.,TRBJ2-3
CASSLYTEETQYF,TGTGCCAGCAGCTTATATACTGAAGAGACCCAGTACTTC,.,TRBV7-2,.,TRBJ2-5
CASRKGLAGARTGELFF,TGCGCCAGCAGAAAGGGACTAGCGGGGGCGAGGACCGGGGAGCTGTTTTTT,.,TRBV5-1,TRBD2,TRBJ2-2
CASQSIGGRNTEAFF,TGTGCCAGCCAATCGATAGGTGGAAGGAACACTGAAGCTTTCTTT,.,TRBV6-5,.,TRBJ1-1
CASSFLPANTEAFF,TGTGCCAGCAGCTTCCTTCCAGCCAACACTGAAGCTTTCTTT,.,TRBV5-5,.,TRBJ1-1
CASSPAGPNEQFF,TGTGCCAGCAGTCCGGCGGGGCCCAATGAGCAGTTCTTC,.,TRBV11-2,.,TRBJ2-1
CASSDMGRGNEKLFF,TGTGCCAGCAGTGATATGGGAAGGGGGAATGAAAAACTGTTTTTT,.,TRBV2,.,TRBJ1-4
CASSEVQETQYF,TGCGCCAGCAGTGAGGTCCAAGAGACCCAGTACTTC,.,TRBV5-1,.,TRBJ2-5
CASSGIQGLEPQHF,TGTGCCAGCAGCGGAATACAGGGATTGGAGCCCCAGCATTTT,few,TRBV6-1,.,TRBJ1-5
CAWSGAYEQYF,TGTGCCTGGAGTGGTGCCTACGAGCAGTACTTC,.,TRBV30,.,TRBJ2-7
CASSRTGYGYGYTF,TGTGCCAGCAGCCGAACAGGCTATGGATATGGCTACACCTTC,.,TRBV7-9,.,TRBJ1-2
CASSVGQGTPYNEQFF,TGTGCCAGTAGTGTAGGACAGGGGACACCCTACAATGAGCAGTTCTTC,.,TRBV19,TRBD1,TRBJ2-1
CASSQALETQYF,TGTGCCAGCAGCCAAGCGTTGGAGACCCAGTACTTC,.,TRBV14,.,TRBJ2-5
CASSLRGYRSPLHF,TGTGCCAGCAGCTTGAGGGGGTATCGATCACCCCTCCACTTT,.,TRBV5-6,.,TRBJ1-6
CASSTRQGNQPQHF,TGTGCCAGCAGTACGCGGCAAGGCAATCAGCCCCAGCATTTT,.,TRBV6-6,.,TRBJ1-5
CASIPETGRYTF,TGTGCCAGCATCCCTGAGACAGGGCGCTACACCTTC,few,TRBV6-1,TRBD1,TRBJ1-2
CASTGQGGNTGELFF,TGTGCCAGCACCGGACAGGGAGGTAACACCGGGGAGCTGTTTTTT,.,TRBV2,TRBD1,TRBJ2-2
CACRTGLNEKLFF,TGTGCCTGCAGGACGGGCCTTAATGAAAAACTGTTTTTT,few,TRBV6-1,.,TRBJ1-4
CASSGGGTLNTGELFF,TGTGCCAGCAGCGGGGGAGGGACTTTGAACACCGGGGAGCTGTTTTTT,.,TRBV5-4,TRBD2,TRBJ2-2
CASSARKENTEAFF,TGTGCCAGCAGCGCCCGAAAGGAGAACACTGAAGCTTTCTTT,.,TRBV11-2,.,TRBJ1-1
CASRYTGGLETQYF,TGTGCCAGCAGATATACAGGGGGCCTAGAGACCCAGTACTTC,.,TRBV5-6,TRBD1,TRBJ2-5
CASSLVGRGLGEQYF,TGCGCCAGCAGCTTGGTAGGCAGGGGGCTTGGCGAGCAGTACTTC,.,TRBV5-1,TRBD1,TRBJ2-7
CASSLQGAGEKLFF,TGTGCCAGCAGCTTGCAGGGGGCAGGGGAAAAACTGTTTTTT,once,TRBV5-5,TRBD1,TRBJ1-4
CASSSPRTGGNGYTF,TGTGCCAGCAGCTCCCCACGGACAGGGGGAAATGGCTACACCTTC,.,TRBV9,TRBD1,TRBJ1-2
CASNSDRANYGYTF,TGTGCCAGCAACAGCGACAGGGCCAACTATGGCTACACCTTC,few,TRBV2,TRBD1,TRBJ1-2
CASSQESSGGVDTQYF,TGTGCCAGCAGCCAAGAGTCTAGCGGGGGGGTGGATACGCAGTATTTT,.,TRBV4-2,TRBD2,TRBJ2-3
CASSSTGTPTDTQYF,TGTGCCAGCAGCTCGACCGGGACCCCCACAGATACGCAGTATTTT,once,TRBV5-6,.,TRBJ2-3
CASKGQGANLPEAFF,TGTGCCAGCAAAGGACAGGGGGCGAATCTTCCTGAAGCTTTCTTT,.,TRBV28,TRBD1,TRBJ1-1
CATSKGNAVYEQYF,TGTGCCACCAGCAAAGGGAACGCGGTCTACGAGCAGTACTTC,.,TRBV15,.,TRBJ2-7
CASSQGRDTQYF,TGTGCCAGCAGCCAGGGAAGAGATACGCAGTATTTT,many,TRBV14,.,TRBJ2-3
CATSNYPGTSGRNEQFF,TGTGCCACCAGCAACTATCCCGGGACTAGCGGGCGGAATGAGCAGTTCTTC,.,TRBV15,TRBD2,TRBJ2-1
CASASPTNREDQYF,TGTGCCAGCGCCTCTCCCACCAACAGGGAGGACCAGTACTTC,.,TRBV2,.,TRBJ2-5
CASSLGAGGPQAFF,TGTGCCAGCAGCTTAGGCGCAGGGGGGCCTCAAGCTTTCTTT,.,TRBV11-2,TRBD1,TRBJ1-1
CASSSGQGANQPQHF,TGTGCCAGTAGCTCTGGACAGGGGGCTAATCAGCCCCAGCATTTT,.,TRBV19,TRBD1,TRBJ1-5
CAWSVLASLTGELFF,TGTGCCTGGAGTGTATTGGCTAGTCTAACCGGGGAGCTGTTTTTT,.,TRBV30,.,TRBJ2-2